This entry describes one T cell receptor beta chain. Its antigen remains unknown. Both CD4+ and CD8+ cells were separated through positive magnetic bead selection, and their purity was verified using flow cytometry. The method was immunoSEQ multiplex PCR; TCRdb's version includes in-frame clones alone and lacks a portion of them. The sample lists approximately 19,000 clones; approximately 84% were seen once. Germline lookup yields CDR1 MNHNY and CDR2 SVGAGI (reference sequence). V was clipped by 6 bases and J by 2 bases, with 5 bases between them. The CDR3 runs to 12 residues. The record originates from a study of somatic mutations in cytotoxic T cells in rheumatoid arthritis. Background on the study: Patient blood (around 30 ml EDTA) was collected right after diagnosis, preceding any treatment. General study points: Levels of CD8+ T-cell clonality in rheumatoid arthritis patients were statistically indistinguishable from those seen in age-matched healthy controls, with no significant difference. Over 20% of CD8+ cells belonged to the largest CD8+ clone in about an eighth of the roughly 65 patients.

The source material was CD8+ T cells sorted from blood. This chain joins TRBV6-6 and TRBJ2-1, with unresolved D. The sequence was collected from an adult with rheumatoid arthritis. CDR3 nucleotide sequence: TGTGCCAGCAGCGGGCCCTACAATGAGCAGTTCTTC. This gives the protein CASSGPYNEQFF.